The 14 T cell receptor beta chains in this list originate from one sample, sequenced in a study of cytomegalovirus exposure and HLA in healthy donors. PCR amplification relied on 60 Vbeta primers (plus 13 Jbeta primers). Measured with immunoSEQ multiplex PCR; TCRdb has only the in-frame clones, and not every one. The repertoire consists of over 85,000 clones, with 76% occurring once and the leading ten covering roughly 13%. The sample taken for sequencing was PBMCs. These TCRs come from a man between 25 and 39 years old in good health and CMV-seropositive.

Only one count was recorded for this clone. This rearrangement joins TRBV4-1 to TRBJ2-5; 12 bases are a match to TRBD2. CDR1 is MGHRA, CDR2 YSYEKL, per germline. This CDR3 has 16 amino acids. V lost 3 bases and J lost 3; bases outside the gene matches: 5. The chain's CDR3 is CASSHRLAGVKETQYF. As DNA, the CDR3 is TGCGCCAGCAGCCATCGACTAGCGGGGGTAAAAGAGACCCAGTACTTC.

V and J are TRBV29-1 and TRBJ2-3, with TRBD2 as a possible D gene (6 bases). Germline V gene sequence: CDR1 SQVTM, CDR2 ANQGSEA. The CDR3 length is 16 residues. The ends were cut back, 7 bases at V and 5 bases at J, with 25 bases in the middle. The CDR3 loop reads CSAEQEDYAWGDTQYF. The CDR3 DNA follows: TGCAGCGCCGAGCAGGAGGACTATGCGTGGGGAGATACGCAGTATTTT.

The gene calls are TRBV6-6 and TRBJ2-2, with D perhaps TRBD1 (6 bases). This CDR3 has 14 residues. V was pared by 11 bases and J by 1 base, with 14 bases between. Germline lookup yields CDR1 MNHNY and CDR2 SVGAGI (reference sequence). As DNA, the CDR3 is TGTGCCGGGAGATTGGGACAGAACACCGGGGAGCTGTTTTTT. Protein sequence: CAGRLGQNTGELFF.

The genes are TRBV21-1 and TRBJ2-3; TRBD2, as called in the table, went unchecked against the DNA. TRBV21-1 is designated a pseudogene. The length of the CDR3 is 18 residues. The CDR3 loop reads CASSKATSGGVGTDTQYF. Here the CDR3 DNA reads TGTGCCAGCAGCAAAGCTACTAGCGGGGGGGTCGGCACAGATACGCAGTATTTT.

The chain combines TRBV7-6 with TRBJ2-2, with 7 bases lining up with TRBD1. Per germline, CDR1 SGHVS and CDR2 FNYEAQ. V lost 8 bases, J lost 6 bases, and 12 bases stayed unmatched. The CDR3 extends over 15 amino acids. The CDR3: CASGAGGTPAGELFF. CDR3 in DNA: TGTGCCAGCGGGGCAGGGGGTACCCCGGCCGGGGAGCTGTTTTTT.

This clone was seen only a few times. CDR3 loop: CASSLGIGGTYNEQFF. The CDR3 DNA reads TGTGCCAGCAGCTTGGGAATCGGGGGAACCTACAATGAGCAGTTCTTC. The chain couples TRBV5-5 to TRBJ2-1; weak D call: TRBD2 (6 bases). This CDR3 contains 16 residues. The ends were cut back, 0 bases at V and 2 bases at J, with 12 bases in the middle. The germline CDR1 and CDR2 sequences are SGHKS and YYEKEE (reference sequence).

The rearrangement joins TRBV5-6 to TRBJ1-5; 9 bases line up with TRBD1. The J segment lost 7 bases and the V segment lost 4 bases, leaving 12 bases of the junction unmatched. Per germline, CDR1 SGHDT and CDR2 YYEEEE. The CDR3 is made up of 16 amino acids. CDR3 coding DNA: TGTGCCAGCAGCGGTCCGGGACAGGGCATAACCCAGCCCCAGCATTTT. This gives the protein CASSGPGQGITQPQHF.

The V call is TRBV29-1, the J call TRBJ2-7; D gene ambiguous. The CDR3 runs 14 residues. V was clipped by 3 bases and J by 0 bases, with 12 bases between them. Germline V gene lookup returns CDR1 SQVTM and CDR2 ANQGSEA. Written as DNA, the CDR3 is TGCAGCGTTGAGACATTTTCCGCCTCCTACGAGCAGTACTTC. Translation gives CSVETFSASYEQYF.

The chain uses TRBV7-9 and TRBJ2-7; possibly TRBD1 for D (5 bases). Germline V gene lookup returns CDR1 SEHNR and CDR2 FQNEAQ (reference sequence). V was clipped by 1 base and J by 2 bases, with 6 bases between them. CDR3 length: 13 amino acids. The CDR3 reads CASSLGGPYEQYF. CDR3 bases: TGTGCCAGCAGCTTAGGGGGCCCCTACGAGCAGTACTTC.

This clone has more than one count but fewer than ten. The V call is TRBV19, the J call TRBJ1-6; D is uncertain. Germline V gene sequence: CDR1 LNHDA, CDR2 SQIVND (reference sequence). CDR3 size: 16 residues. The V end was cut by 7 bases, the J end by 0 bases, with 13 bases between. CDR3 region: CASTPTGDSYNSPLHF. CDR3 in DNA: TGTGCCAGTACCCCGACCGGAGACTCCTATAATTCACCCCTCCACTTT.

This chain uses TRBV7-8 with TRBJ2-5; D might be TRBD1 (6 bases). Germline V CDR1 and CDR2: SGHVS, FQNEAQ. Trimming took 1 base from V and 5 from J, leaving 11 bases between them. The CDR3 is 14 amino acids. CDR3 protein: CASSLGGRGETQYF. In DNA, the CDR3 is TGTGCCAGCAGCTTAGGGGGTAGGGGGGAGACCCAGTACTTC.

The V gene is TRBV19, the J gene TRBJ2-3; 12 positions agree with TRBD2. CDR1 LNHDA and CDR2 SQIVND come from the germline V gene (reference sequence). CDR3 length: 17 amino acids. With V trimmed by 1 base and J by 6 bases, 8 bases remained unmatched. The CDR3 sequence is CASSIVGLAGGLDTQYF. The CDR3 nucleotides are TGTGCCAGTAGTATAGTCGGGCTAGCGGGGGGGCTGGATACGCAGTATTTT.

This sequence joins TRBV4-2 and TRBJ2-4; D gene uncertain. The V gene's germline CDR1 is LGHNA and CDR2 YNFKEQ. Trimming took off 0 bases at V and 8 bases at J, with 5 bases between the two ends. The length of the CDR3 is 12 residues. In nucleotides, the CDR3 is TGTGCCAGCAGCCAAGATCTTGACATTCAGTACTTC. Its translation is CASSQDLDIQYF.

CDR3 region: CASSIGTGWNTEAFF. In DNA, the CDR3 is TGTGCCAGCAGCATAGGGACAGGGTGGAACACTGAAGCTTTCTTT. V is TRBV6-1 and J is TRBJ1-1; TRBD1 agrees at 9 bases. There are 15 residues in the CDR3. Per germline, CDR1 MNHNS and CDR2 SASEGT. The V gene end was trimmed by 6 bases and the J gene end by 1 base; junction bases not matched to a gene: 6.